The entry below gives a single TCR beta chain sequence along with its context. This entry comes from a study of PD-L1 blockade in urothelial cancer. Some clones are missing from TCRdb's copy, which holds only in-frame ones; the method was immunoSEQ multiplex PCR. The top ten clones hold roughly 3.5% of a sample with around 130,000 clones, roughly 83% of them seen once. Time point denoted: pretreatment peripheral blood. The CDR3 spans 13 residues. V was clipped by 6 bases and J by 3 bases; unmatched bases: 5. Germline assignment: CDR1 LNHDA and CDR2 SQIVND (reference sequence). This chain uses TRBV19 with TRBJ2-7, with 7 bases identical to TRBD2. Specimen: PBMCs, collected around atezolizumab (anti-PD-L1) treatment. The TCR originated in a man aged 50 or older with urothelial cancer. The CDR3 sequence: CASSGSGVYEQYF. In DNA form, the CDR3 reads TGTGCCAGTAGCGGGAGCGGGGTCTACGAGCAGTACTTC.